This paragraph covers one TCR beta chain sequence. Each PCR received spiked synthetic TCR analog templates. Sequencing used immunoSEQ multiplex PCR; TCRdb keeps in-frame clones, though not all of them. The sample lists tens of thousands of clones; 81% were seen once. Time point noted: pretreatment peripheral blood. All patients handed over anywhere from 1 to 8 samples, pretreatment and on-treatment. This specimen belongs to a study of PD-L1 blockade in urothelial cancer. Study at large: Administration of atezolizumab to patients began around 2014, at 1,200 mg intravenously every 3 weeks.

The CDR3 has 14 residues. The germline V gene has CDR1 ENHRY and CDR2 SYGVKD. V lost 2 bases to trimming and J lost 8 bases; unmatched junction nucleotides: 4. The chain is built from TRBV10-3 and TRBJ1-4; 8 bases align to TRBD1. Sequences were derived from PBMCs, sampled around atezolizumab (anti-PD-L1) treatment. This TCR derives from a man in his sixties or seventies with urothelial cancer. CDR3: CAISEDRGGEKLFF. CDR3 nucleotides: TGTGCCATCAGTGAGGACAGGGGAGGAGAAAAACTGTTTTTT.